This passage covers 21 T cell receptor beta chains from one sample sequenced in a study of identifying expanded T cells in peripheral blood. The repertoire was sequenced with immunoSEQ multiplex PCR; TCRdb's copy has only in-frame clones and lacks some. The sample lists about 86,000 clones; around 84% were seen once. Sequencing input: blood. Receptors originate from a person between 18 and 75 years old in good health.

This rearrangement joins TRBV15 to TRBJ1-1; D gene ambiguous. The germline CDR1 and CDR2 sequences are LNHNV and YYDKDF (reference sequence). The CDR3 spans 14 residues. V was shortened by 3 bases and J by 4 bases, with 12 bases between the two germline ends. CDR3 sequence reads: CATSRDLESTEAFF. The CDR3 DNA reads as TGTGCCACCAGCAGGGACCTCGAGAGCACTGAAGCTTTCTTT.

The chain carries TRBV4-3 and TRBJ2-7, with a weak D call TRBD2 (6 bases). The CDR3 length is 14 residues. Per germline, CDR1 LGHNA and CDR2 YSLEER. V dropped 4 bases and J dropped 3 bases, with 13 bases sitting between them. In DNA, the CDR3 is TGCGCCAGCAGCCCCCAGGGCGGGGACTACGAGCAGTACTTC. Encoded protein: CASSPQGGDYEQYF.

The chain couples TRBV2 to TRBJ1-2, with D possibly matching TRBD1 (6 bases). Trimming took 10 bases from V and 4 from J, leaving 22 bases between them. The CDR3 totals 15 residues. In germline, CDR1 is SNHLY, CDR2 FYNNEI. CDR3 residues: CATRGGGGLSYGYTF. The CDR3 nucleotides are TGTGCCACCAGGGGAGGAGGGGGATTAAGCTATGGCTACACCTTC.

This chain connects TRBV18 to TRBJ2-6, with D maybe TRBD1 (5 bases). The V and J ends lost 4 bases and 1 base respectively, with 11 bases between them. Germline CDR1 and CDR2: KGHSH and LQKENI. This CDR3 comprises 16 residues. CDR3 amino acids: CASSQNPGSGANVLTF. The CDR3 bases are TGTGCCAGCTCACAGAACCCAGGGTCTGGGGCCAACGTCCTGACTTTC.

The rearrangement uses TRBV5-1 and TRBJ2-2; 7 bases agree with TRBD1. After removal of 2 bases from V and 2 bases from J, the junction contained 3 bases not matched to a gene. CDR1 is SGHRS and CDR2 is YFSETQ in the germline V gene. The CDR3 length is 15 residues. The CDR3 sequence: CASSFTGVNTGELFF. CDR3 in DNA: TGCGCCAGCAGCTTTACAGGGGTTAACACCGGGGAGCTGTTTTTT.

The chain carries TRBV7-9 and TRBJ2-5; D ambiguous. CDR1 and CDR2 (germline): SEHNR, FQNEAQ (reference sequence). V dropped 1 base and J dropped 2 bases, with 11 bases sitting between them. CDR3 length: 15 amino acids. Here the CDR3 DNA reads TGTGCCAGCAGCTTAGATGGGTATCATCAAGAGACCCAGTACTTC. This translates into CASSLDGYHQETQYF.

The chain couples TRBV12-5 to TRBJ1-5; TRBD1 matches 7 bases. V shed 4 bases, J shed 3 bases, and the junction held 3 bases outside the gene matches. The CDR3 runs 14 residues. CDR1 and CDR2 from the germline V gene are LGHNT and FRNRAP. The CDR3 DNA reads as TGTGCTAGTGGTTCGACAGGGCCCAATCAGCCCCAGCATTTT. Its protein product is CASGSTGPNQPQHF.

CDR3 DNA: TGTGCCAGCAGTTACTCGATGGACAGAGTGACCCAGTACTTC. This sequence encodes CASSYSMDRVTQYF. The J gene is TRBJ2-5, the V gene TRBV6-5; D possibly corresponds to TRBD1 (6 bases). The CDR3 length is 14 residues. The V gene's germline CDR1 is MNHEY and CDR2 SVGAGI. Trimming took 0 bases from V and 7 from J, leaving 12 bases between them.

This rearrangement joins TRBV25-1 to TRBJ1-2; maybe TRBD1 (5 bases). This CDR3 region has 12 residues. V lost 4 bases, J lost 5 bases, and 8 bases lay in between. Germline V CDR1 and CDR2: MGHDK, SYGVNS. The CDR3 loop is CASSVGAYGYTF. The DNA for the CDR3 is TGTGCCAGCAGTGTAGGGGCTTATGGCTACACCTTC.

The rearrangement joins TRBV9 to TRBJ1-6; TRBD1 might be the D (5 bases). The CDR3 spans 12 residues. CDR1 is SGDLS, CDR2 YYNGEE, per germline. Trimming cost V 2 bases and J 8 bases, with 5 bases left between them. CDR3 sequence: CASSVRDSPLHF. The CDR3 coding sequence is TGTGCCAGCAGCGTCAGGGATTCACCCCTCCACTTT.

The chain employs TRBV15 and TRBJ1-4, with 7 nucleotides matching TRBD1. Germline CDR1 is LNHNV and CDR2 is YYDKDF (reference sequence). J lost 0 bases, V lost 3 bases, and 13 bases had no gene match. The CDR3 loop spans 19 amino acids. The CDR3 sequence: CATSRGQTDTRSTNEKLFF. The CDR3, as DNA: TGTGCCACCAGCAGGGGACAGACCGATACCCGTTCAACTAATGAAAAACTGTTTTTT.

The CDR3 is CASTLAGDTDTQYF. The CDR3 region has the DNA TGCGCCAGCACCCTAGCGGGGGACACAGATACGCAGTATTTT. V and J are TRBV10-1 and TRBJ2-3, with TRBD2 identical over 10 bases. CDR1 is WNHNN, CDR2 SYGVQD, per germline (reference sequence). The CDR3 has 14 residues. Trimming at V came to 7 bases and at J to 2 bases, leaving 3 bases not matched to a gene.

Only one count was recorded for this clone. The chain has TRBV27 and TRBJ1-5; the D is unclear. Germline V lookup: CDR1 MNHEY, CDR2 SMNVEV (reference sequence). With 4 bases removed from V and 2 bases from J, the gap between germline ends came to 15 bases. CDR3 length: 16 residues. CDR3: CASSWIGAGGNQPQHF. As DNA, the CDR3 is TGTGCCAGCAGTTGGATTGGTGCGGGAGGCAATCAGCCCCAGCATTTT.

The chain is built from TRBV9 and TRBJ2-1, with a weak D call TRBD1 (6 bases). V was pared by 3 bases and J by 7 bases, with 14 bases between. The CDR3 runs to 14 residues. CDR1 is SGDLS and CDR2 is YYNGEE in the germline V gene. The DNA for the CDR3 is TGTGCCAGCAGCGAAAGGACAGCCCTAAATGAGCAGTTCTTC. Protein product: CASSERTALNEQFF.

The gene calls are TRBV19 and TRBJ2-5, with a weak D call TRBD2 (7 bases). The CDR3 contains 14 residues. Germline lookup yields CDR1 LNHDA and CDR2 SQIVND (reference sequence). The V gene lost 7 bases and the J gene lost 2 bases, with 14 bases spanning the gap. This CDR3 is CASNGGGLQETQYF. The CDR3 coding sequence is TGTGCCAGTAATGGCGGGGGCCTTCAAGAGACCCAGTACTTC.

The chain links TRBV14 to TRBJ2-1, with D possibly matching TRBD1 (6 bases). V was clipped by 0 bases and J by 11 bases, with 17 bases between them. The CDR3 length is 15 residues. In germline, CDR1 is SGHDN, CDR2 FVKESK. The CDR3 DNA reads as TGTGCCAGCAGCCAAGATGTTCAGGGTAGGGGGAAGCAGTTCTTC. It is translated as CASSQDVQGRGKQFF.

This chain joins TRBV19 and TRBJ1-3, with unresolved D. Trimming cost V 5 bases and J 0 bases, with 14 bases left between them. CDR1 LNHDA and CDR2 SQIVND come from the germline V gene (reference sequence). The CDR3 sequence is 16 residues long. In nucleotides, the CDR3 is TGTGCCAGTAGTTCCCAAATATTTTACTCTGGAAACACCATATATTTT. It encodes CASSSQIFYSGNTIYF.

The chain links TRBV27 to TRBJ1-2; 9 bases are shared with TRBD1. V lost 6 bases to trimming and J lost 6 bases; unmatched junction nucleotides: 2. Germline V gene data show CDR1 as MNHEY and CDR2 as SMNVEV (reference sequence). This CDR3 spans 12 amino acids. CDR3 sequence: CASRTGGDGYTF. CDR3 nucleotide sequence: TGTGCCAGCAGGACAGGGGGAGATGGCTACACCTTC.

This chain connects TRBV27 to TRBJ1-6; D uncertain. The CDR3 runs to 16 residues. From germline, CDR1 is MNHEY and CDR2 SMNVEV (reference sequence). Trimming removed 5 bases at V and 13 bases at J, with 24 bases between. CDR3 sequence reads: CASSRRGQPVNYPLHF. CDR3 DNA: TGTGCCAGCAGTCGCCGTGGGCAGCCTGTTAATTACCCCCTCCACTTT.

The chain joins TRBV7-9 to TRBJ1-2; perhaps TRBD1 as D (5 bases). Germline CDR1 SEHNR, CDR2 FQNEAQ (reference sequence). This CDR3 has 14 residues. Trimming shortened V by 5 bases and J by 3 bases, and 13 bases separated the two germline ends. CDR3 protein: CASSPRTPHYGYTF. Written as DNA, the CDR3 is TGTGCCAGCAGCCCGAGGACACCGCACTATGGCTACACCTTC.

The J gene is TRBJ2-3, the V gene TRBV6-5; D is perhaps TRBD2 (6 bases). Trimming stripped 5 bases from V and 8 bases from J, with 17 bases between. The CDR3 is 14 residues long. Germline CDR1 is MNHEY and CDR2 is SVGAGI. Here the CDR3 reads CASSLRDSGGTQYF. CDR3 sequence (DNA): TGTGCCAGCAGTCTTCGGGACTCCGGGGGTACGCAGTATTTT.